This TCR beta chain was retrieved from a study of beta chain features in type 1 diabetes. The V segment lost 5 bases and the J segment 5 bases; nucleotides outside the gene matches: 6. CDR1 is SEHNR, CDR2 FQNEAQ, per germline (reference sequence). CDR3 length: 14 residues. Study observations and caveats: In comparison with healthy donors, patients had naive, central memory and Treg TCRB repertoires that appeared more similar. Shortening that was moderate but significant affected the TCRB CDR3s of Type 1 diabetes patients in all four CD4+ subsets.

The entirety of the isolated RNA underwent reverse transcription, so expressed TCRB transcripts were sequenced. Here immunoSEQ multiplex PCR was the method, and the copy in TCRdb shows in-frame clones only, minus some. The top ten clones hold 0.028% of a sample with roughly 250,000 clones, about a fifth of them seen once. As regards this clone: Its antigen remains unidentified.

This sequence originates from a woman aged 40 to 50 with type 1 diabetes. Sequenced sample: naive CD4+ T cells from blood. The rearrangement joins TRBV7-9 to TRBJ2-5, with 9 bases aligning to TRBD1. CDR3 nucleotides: TGTGCCAGCAGCCCACAGGGGGCGAGGGAGACCCAGTACTTC. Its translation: CASSPQGARETQYF.